The 29 T cell receptor beta chains below all came from one sample that was sequenced in a study of T cell repertoires in cytomegalovirus infection. Which antigens these TCRs recognize remains unknown. Via MiXCR, TCRdb re-called the reads, giving one row per CDR3 protein. The repertoire holds some 270,000 distinct CDR3 sequences, with approximately 22% as singletons. The specimen comprised cultured PBMCs, sampled from culture after CMV antigen stimulation. The receptors come from a human donor in good health (CMV status not recorded). Some clones in this sample may be carry-over from other donors' samples.

This rearrangement joins TRBV20-1 to TRBJ2-3; TRBD1 is a possible D gene (5 bases). The CDR3 has 15 residues. Germline V gene sequence: CDR1 DFQATT, CDR2 SNEGSKA (reference sequence). With 0 bases removed from V and 7 bases from J, the gap between germline ends came to 17 bases. The CDR3 DNA reads as TGCAGTGCTAGAGATTTTGGCAGGGTGAAAAATACGCAGTATTTT. Its translation: CSARDFGRVKNTQYF.

The sample holds a few counts of this clonotype. The chain couples TRBV11-2 to TRBJ2-3; D might be TRBD1 (6 bases). V was pared by 3 bases and J by 7 bases, with 14 bases between. Germline V CDR1 and CDR2: SGHAT, FQNNGV. The CDR3 sequence is 14 residues long. CDR3 in DNA: TGTGCCAGCAGCTTCGAAGGGGGTACCTATACGCAGTATTTT. This translates into CASSFEGGTYTQYF. Looking up the rest from reference TRBV11-2 and TRBJ2-3 gives the full variable domain: EAGVAQSPRYKIIEKRQSVAFWCNPISGHATLYWYQQILGQGPKLLIQFQNNGVVDDSQLPKDRFSAERLKGVDSTLKIQPAKLEDSAVYLCASSFEGGTYTQYFGPGTRLTVL.

The chain joins TRBV30 to TRBJ2-3; 7 positions agree with TRBD2. Per germline, CDR1 GTSNPN and CDR2 SVGIG (reference sequence). This CDR3 has 17 residues. Losses at the gene ends were 1 base for V and 4 bases for J; bases not matched to a gene: 14. CDR3 loop: CAWSDQLALKNADTQYF. CDR3 in DNA: TGTGCCTGGAGTGACCAACTAGCGCTGAAGAACGCAGATACGCAGTATTTT.

A note on this clonotype: Relative to the germline gene, one junction end is altered; a read error may explain this. The genes are TRBV23-1 and TRBJ1-4, with a possible D match to TRBD1 (5 bases). TRBV23-1 is an ORF, with its function uncertain. The CDR3 loop spans 15 amino acids. The CDR3 region is CARSPPSWGFEKLFF. The CDR3 DNA is TGCGCCAGAAGTCCTCCTTCATGGGGGTTCGAAAAACTGTTTTTT.

This clonotype showed up just a few times. The chain is built from TRBV19 and TRBJ1-2; perhaps TRBD1 as D (5 bases). Germline loops: CDR1 LNHDA, CDR2 SQIVND (reference sequence). Trimming removed 4 bases from V and 3 bases from J, with 9 bases in between. The length of the CDR3 is 13 residues. The CDR3 loop reads CASSTGLDYGYTF. In nucleotides, the CDR3 is TGTGCCAGTAGTACAGGGTTGGACTATGGCTACACCTTC. Full variable domain (remainder filled in from reference TRBV19 and TRBJ1-2): DGGITQSPKYLFRKEGQNVTLSCEQNLNHDAMYWYRQDPGQGLRLIYYSQIVNDFQKGDIAEGYSVSREKKESFPLTVTSAQKNPTAFYLCASSTGLDYGYTFGSGTRLTVV.

CDR3 protein: CASSYGQITDTQYF. CDR3 sequence (DNA): TGTGCCAGCAGTTACGGACAGATCACAGATACGCAGTATTTT. The chain uses TRBV6-2 or TRBV6-3 and TRBJ2-3; TRBD1 might be the D (6 bases). V lost 2 bases and J 2 bases, leaving 8 bases between the germline ends. Germline-derived CDR1 and CDR2 are MNHEY and SVGEGT. The CDR3 consists of 14 residues.

This clonotype was observed a handful of times. The V call is TRBV6-1, the J call TRBJ1-3; unclear D gene. Germline loops: CDR1 MNHNS, CDR2 SASEGT. There are 15 residues in the CDR3. V was pared by 6 bases and J by 1 base, with 13 bases between. CDR3 protein: CASSATVSSGNTIYF. For the CDR3, the DNA is TGTGCCAGCAGCGCGACGGTATCTTCTGGAAACACCATATATTTT.

This clonotype was found a few times. This chain connects TRBV19 to TRBJ2-2, with a weak D call TRBD2 (5 bases). The V and J ends lost 7 bases and 4 bases respectively, with 16 bases between them. CDR1 is LNHDA, CDR2 SQIVND, per germline (reference sequence). CDR3 size: 15 residues. The CDR3 DNA reads TGTGCCAGTACGGTAACTACCAGCGGCACCGGGGAGCTGTTTTTT. As protein: CASTVTTSGTGELFF.

This sequence joins TRBV12-3 or TRBV12-4 and TRBJ2-7; 7 bases line up with TRBD2. This CDR3 has 15 amino acids. The V gene end was trimmed by 6 bases and the J gene end by 4 bases; junction bases not matched to a gene: 12. The CDR3 region has the DNA TGTGCCAGCAGCCTGGGGAGGGGTAGGGGTTACGAGCAGTACGTC. Translated, it gives CASSLGRGRGYEQYV.

This rearrangement joins TRBV7-2 to TRBJ2-7; perhaps TRBD2 as D (6 bases). CDR1 and CDR2 from the germline V gene are SGHTA and FQGNSA. The CDR3 sequence is 14 residues long. V shed 3 bases and J shed 3 bases, with 12 bases lying between them. The CDR3 DNA reads as TGTGCCAGCAGCTTGGGCGGGATAAACTACGAGCAGTACTTC. Residues: CASSLGGINYEQYF.

The chain is built from TRBV12-3 or TRBV12-4 and TRBJ1-2; D call uncertain. The CDR3 sequence is 12 residues long. V lost 4 bases, J lost 8 bases, and 11 bases lay in between. The CDR3 DNA reads TGTGCCAGCAGTTCGGTGGGTCTCGGCTACACCTTC. Encoded protein: CASSSVGLGYTF.

This clonotype was seen at least ten times. This chain links TRBV11-3 with TRBJ2-5, with TRBD2 as a possible D gene (5 bases). This CDR3 has 18 amino acids. The germline gives CDR1 SGHNT, CDR2 YENEEA. V lost 1 base and J lost 4, with 22 bases in between. The CDR3 loop reads CASSLGLITSARGETQYF. CDR3 nucleotides: TGTGCCAGCAGCTTAGGATTAATTACAAGCGCTCGGGGAGAGACCCAGTACTTC.

The sample holds many counts of this clonotype. This rearrangement joins TRBV12-3 or TRBV12-4 to TRBJ2-1, with TRBD2 identical over 12 bases. J was trimmed by 0 bases and V by 0 bases; bases with no gene match: 9. This CDR3 contains 20 residues. The CDR3: CASSLAGGLAGRRSYNEQFF. The DNA of the CDR3 is TGTGCCAGCAGTTTAGCTGGGGGACTAGCGGGTAGACGCTCCTACAATGAGCAGTTCTTC.

This clonotype has just a few counts. The chain carries TRBV6-2 or TRBV6-3 and TRBJ2-1; 8 nucleotides agree with TRBD2. V lost 6 bases and J lost 6; bases outside the gene matches: 10. Germline V gene sequence: CDR1 MNHEY, CDR2 SVGEGT. The CDR3 extends over 15 amino acids. The CDR3 reads CASRPVVGLANEQFF. The CDR3 nucleotides are TGTGCCAGCAGACCCGTAGTAGGACTAGCCAATGAGCAGTTCTTC.

This clonotype was recorded a few times. The chain joins TRBV2 to TRBJ2-7; 7 bases map to TRBD1. The CDR3 extends over 12 amino acids. Germline V gene lookup returns CDR1 SNHLY and CDR2 FYNNEI. J was trimmed by 5 bases and V by 6 bases; bases with no gene match: 4. The CDR3 protein is CASRWDSDEQYV. CDR3 nucleotide sequence: TGTGCCAGCAGATGGGACAGTGACGAGCAGTACGTC.

V is TRBV12-3 or TRBV12-4 and J is TRBJ2-1; the match to TRBD2 covers 10 bases. V shed 2 bases and J 9 bases; nucleotides not matched to a gene: 13. This CDR3 contains 17 residues. The CDR3, as DNA: TGTGCCAGCAGTTTAATCCGAGACAGCGGGAGGGCGGGTGAGCAGTTCTTC. This translates into CASSLIRDSGRAGEQFF.

The chain couples TRBV6-5 to TRBJ2-7, with 7 bases matching TRBD1. The germline gives CDR1 MNHEY, CDR2 SVGAGI. CDR3 length: 14 residues. The junction had 9 bases not matched to a gene; V was cut back by 4 bases and J by 6 bases. The CDR3 DNA reads as TGTGCCAGCAGTTTCGGGACAGATGGCCGCGAGCAGTACTTC. This translates into CASSFGTDGREQYF.

This clonotype was observed many times. V usage is TRBV6-5 and J usage is TRBJ1-6; the match to TRBD1 covers 7 bases. The CDR3 has 15 amino acids. In germline, CDR1 is MNHEY, CDR2 SVGAGI. V was pared by 7 bases and J by 6 bases, with 9 bases of the junction left unmatched. The DNA for the CDR3 is TGTGCCAGCACCCAGTACGGGACAGCTAATTCACCCCTCCACTTT. This sequence encodes CASTQYGTANSPLHF.

The genes are TRBV27 and TRBJ2-5; no clear D gene. V lost 5 bases and J 3 bases, leaving 10 bases between the germline ends. This CDR3 has 13 amino acids. The germline V gene has CDR1 MNHEY and CDR2 SMNVEV (reference sequence). Here the CDR3 reads CASSVQPEETQYF. CDR3 DNA sequence: TGTGCCAGCAGTGTCCAACCCGAAGAGACCCAGTACTTC.

The chain combines TRBV7-8 with TRBJ1-1; D gene uncertain. Trimming stripped 3 bases from V and 10 bases from J, with 9 bases between. This CDR3 is built from 11 residues. Germline-derived CDR1 and CDR2 are SGHVS and FQNEAQ. The CDR3 nucleotides read TGTGCCAGCAGCTTTAAGCGTATAGCTTTCTTT. This translates into CASSFKRIAFF.

This clonotype was detected only a few times. V gene TRBV19 combines with J gene TRBJ1-1; 8 bases are a match to TRBD1. Germline V gene data show CDR1 as LNHDA and CDR2 as SQIVND (reference sequence). The V segment lost 3 bases and the J segment 9 bases; nucleotides outside the gene matches: 15. The length of the CDR3 is 16 residues. CDR3 nucleotide sequence: TGTGCCAGTAGTATGAGACGACTGACAGGGGATGATAAAGCTTTCTTT. Its protein is CASSMRRLTGDDKAFF.

The J gene is TRBJ2-7, the V gene TRBV9; tentative D call: TRBD2 (6 bases). Germline lookup yields CDR1 SGDLS and CDR2 YYNGEE. The CDR3 is 14 residues long. Trimming pared 2 bases from V and 6 bases from J, leaving 15 bases between. The DNA for the CDR3 is TGTGCCAGCAGCGTTCACGGGGGAGTGAGCGAGCAGTACTTC. Translated: CASSVHGGVSEQYF.

In its sample, this clonotype was seen a few times. V gene TRBV5-4 combines with J gene TRBJ2-5, with 11 bases that match TRBD2. There are 16 residues in the CDR3. The germline gives CDR1 SGHNT, CDR2 YYREEE (reference sequence). Losses at the gene ends were 3 bases for V and 1 base for J; bases not matched to a gene: 5. The chain's CDR3 is CASSSLAGGLQETQYF. The CDR3 nucleotides are TGTGCCAGCAGCTCTTTAGCGGGAGGGCTCCAAGAGACCCAGTACTTC.

This clonotype was recorded a few times. The J gene is TRBJ2-4, the V gene TRBV12-3 or TRBV12-4; possibly TRBD2 for D (5 bases). CDR3 size: 16 residues. The germline V and J ends were trimmed by 5 bases and 0 bases, with 14 bases remaining between them. The CDR3 loop is CASSPGLLLAKNIQYF. The DNA for the CDR3 is TGTGCCAGCAGTCCCGGACTTTTACTAGCCAAAAACATTCAGTACTTC.

V and J are TRBV30 and TRBJ1-1; 8 bases are a match to TRBD1. V lost 0 bases, J lost 5 bases, and 5 bases stayed unmatched. Germline V gives CDR1 GTSNPN, CDR2 SVGIG (reference sequence). This CDR3 has 14 amino acids. CDR3 bases: TGTGCCTGGAGTGTAGCACAGGGGGTAACTGAAGCTTTCTTT. This gives the protein CAWSVAQGVTEAFF.

In this sample, this clonotype turned up many times. The V gene is TRBV7-9, the J gene TRBJ2-5; 11 bases fit TRBD2. This CDR3 spans 15 amino acids. Per germline, CDR1 SEHNR and CDR2 FQNEAQ (reference sequence). Germline trimming cut 4 bases from V and 2 bases from J; bases unmatched to any gene: 3. CDR3 sequence: CASSWGTSGQETQYF. The CDR3 region has the DNA TGTGCCAGCAGCTGGGGGACTAGCGGACAAGAGACCCAGTACTTC.

On this clonotype: The junction and the germline gene differ at one end; a read error may be behind it. The rearrangement links TRBV12-3 or TRBV12-4 to TRBJ1-2, with 9 bases that match TRBD1. The CDR3 extends over 13 amino acids. CDR3: CASSPGQGLAPFF. The CDR3 DNA reads as TGTGCCAGCAGTCCGGGACAGGGCCTCGCCCCTTTCTTC.

This clonotype showed up many times. The gene calls are TRBV7-9 and TRBJ1-2, with D unresolved. V was pared by 1 base and J by 10 bases, with 4 bases between. Germline CDR1 SEHNR, CDR2 FQNEAQ (reference sequence). This CDR3 region has 10 residues. The CDR3 DNA reads as TGTGCCAGCAGCTTAGTATCCTACACCTTC. Amino acid sequence: CASSLVSYTF.

In nucleotides, the CDR3 is TGCAGTGCTAGAGGGGAGCGGGAGGTCGGGAATGAGCAGTTCTTC. This sequence encodes CSARGEREVGNEQFF. The chain links TRBV20-1 to TRBJ2-1; TRBD2 agrees at 9 bases. This CDR3 contains 15 residues. Germline V gene data show CDR1 as DFQATT and CDR2 as SNEGSKA (reference sequence). V lost 1 base and J lost 7; bases outside the gene matches: 8.